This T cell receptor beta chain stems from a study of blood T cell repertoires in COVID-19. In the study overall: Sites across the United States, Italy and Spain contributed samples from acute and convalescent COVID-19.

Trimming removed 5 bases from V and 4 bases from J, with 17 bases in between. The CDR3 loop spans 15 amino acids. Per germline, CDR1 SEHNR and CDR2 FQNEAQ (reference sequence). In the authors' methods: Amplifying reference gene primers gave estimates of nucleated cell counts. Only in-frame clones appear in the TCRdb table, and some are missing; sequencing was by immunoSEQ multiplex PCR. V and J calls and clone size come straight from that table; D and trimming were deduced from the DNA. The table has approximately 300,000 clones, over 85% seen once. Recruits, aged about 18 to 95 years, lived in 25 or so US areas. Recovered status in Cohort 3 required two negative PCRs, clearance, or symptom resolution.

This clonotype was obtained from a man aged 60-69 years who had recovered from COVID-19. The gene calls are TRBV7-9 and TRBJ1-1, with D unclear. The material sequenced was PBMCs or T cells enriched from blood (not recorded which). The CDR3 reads CASSTAARRSTEAFF. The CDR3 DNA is TGTGCCAGCAGCACAGCGGCACGACGCAGCACTGAAGCTTTCTTT.